This T cell receptor (beta chain) appears in the sequencing data of a study of T cells after yellow fever vaccination. Study results and limitations: The CD4 compartment and the CD8 compartment contained a small share of clonotypes in common. Booster sampling recovered most clones from primary vaccination (nearly 98% CD4, around 90% CD8). Although the secondary response was weaker, it peaked faster, at day 5 versus 15.

The CDR3 totals 15 residues. CDR1 and CDR2 (germline): SEHNR, FQNEAQ (reference sequence). Unmatched junction bases numbered 5, after V lost 1 base and J lost 5 bases. Judged by abundance, this clonotype is medium-sized. The target antigen is unknown. Generation of TCR cDNA used 5'RACE template switching (which added a universal primer site and UMIs). TCRdb re-analysed the 5' RACE reads in MiXCR, keeping a single row per CDR3 protein. The sample includes 300,000 to 400,000 distinct CDR3 sequences, about 9.5% seen only once; the top ten take about a sixth. The J gene is TRBJ2-1, the V gene TRBV7-9; 7 bases match TRBD2. The origin of this receptor is a man younger than 30 who received the YFV17D yellow fever vaccine. This material consisted of PBMCs, taken on the day of the first yellow fever vaccination. The CDR3 sequence: CASSLVGAGNNEQFF. Written as DNA, the CDR3 is TGTGCCAGCAGCTTAGTTGGAGCGGGGAACAATGAGCAGTTCTTC.